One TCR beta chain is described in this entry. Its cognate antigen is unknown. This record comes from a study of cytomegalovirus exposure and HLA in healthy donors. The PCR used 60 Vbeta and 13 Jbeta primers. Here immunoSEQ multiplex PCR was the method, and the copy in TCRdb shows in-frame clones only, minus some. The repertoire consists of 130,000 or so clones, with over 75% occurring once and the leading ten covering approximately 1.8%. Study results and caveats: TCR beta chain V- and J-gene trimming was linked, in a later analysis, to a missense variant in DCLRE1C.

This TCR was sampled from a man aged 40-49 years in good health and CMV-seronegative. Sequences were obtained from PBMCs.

In nucleotides, the CDR3 is TGTGCCATTCTGCCGGGGGAAACTAAGGGCTACACCTTC. Its translation: CAILPGETKGYTF. V usage is TRBV28 and J usage is TRBJ1-2; a weak D match, TRBD1 (5 bases). Per the germline V gene, CDR1 is MDHEN and CDR2 is SYDVKM. The CDR3 is 13 residues long. V was pared by 10 bases and J by 8 bases, with 20 bases between.